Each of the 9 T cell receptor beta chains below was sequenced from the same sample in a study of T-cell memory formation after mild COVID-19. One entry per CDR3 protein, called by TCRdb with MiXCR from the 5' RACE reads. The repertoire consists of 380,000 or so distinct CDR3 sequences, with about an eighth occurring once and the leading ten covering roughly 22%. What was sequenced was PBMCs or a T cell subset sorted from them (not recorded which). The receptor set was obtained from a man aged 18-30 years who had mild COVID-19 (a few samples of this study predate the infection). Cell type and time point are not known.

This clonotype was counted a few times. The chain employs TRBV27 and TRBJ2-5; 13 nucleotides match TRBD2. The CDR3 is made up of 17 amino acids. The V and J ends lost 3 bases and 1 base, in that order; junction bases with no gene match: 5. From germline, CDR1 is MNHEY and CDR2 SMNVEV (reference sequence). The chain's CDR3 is CASSFGRLAGGQETQYF. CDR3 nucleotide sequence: TGTGCCAGCAGTTTCGGGAGACTAGCGGGGGGCCAAGAGACCCAGTACTTC.

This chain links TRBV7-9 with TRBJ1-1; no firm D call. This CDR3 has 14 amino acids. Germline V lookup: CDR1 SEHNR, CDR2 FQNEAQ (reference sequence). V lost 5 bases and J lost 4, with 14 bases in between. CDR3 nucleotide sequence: TGTGCCAGCAGCCAAGGATCCCTCGGCACTGAAGCTTTCTTT. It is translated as CASSQGSLGTEAFF.

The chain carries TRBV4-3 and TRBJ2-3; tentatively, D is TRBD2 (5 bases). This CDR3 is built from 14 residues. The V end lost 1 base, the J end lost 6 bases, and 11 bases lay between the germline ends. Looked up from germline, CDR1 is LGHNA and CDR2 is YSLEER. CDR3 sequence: CASSQVGSGDTQYF. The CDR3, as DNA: TGCGCCAGCAGCCAAGTAGGGAGTGGGGATACGCAGTATTTT.

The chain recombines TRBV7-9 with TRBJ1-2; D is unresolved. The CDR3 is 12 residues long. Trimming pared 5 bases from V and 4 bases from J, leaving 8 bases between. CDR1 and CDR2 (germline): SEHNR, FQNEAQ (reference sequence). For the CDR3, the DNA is TGTGCCAGCAGCCCAGACATCTATGGCTACACCTTC. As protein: CASSPDIYGYTF. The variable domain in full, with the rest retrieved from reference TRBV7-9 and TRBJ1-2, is DTGVSQNPRHKITKRGQNVTFRCDPISEHNRLYWYRQTLGQGPEFLTYFQNEAQLEKSRLLSDRFSAERPKGSFSTLEIQRTEQGDSAMYLCASSPDIYGYTFGSGTRLTVV.

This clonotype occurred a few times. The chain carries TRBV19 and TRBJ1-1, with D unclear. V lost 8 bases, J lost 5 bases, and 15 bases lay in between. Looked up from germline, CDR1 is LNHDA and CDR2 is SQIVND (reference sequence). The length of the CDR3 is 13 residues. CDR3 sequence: CASASARVTEAFF. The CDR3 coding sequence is TGTGCCAGTGCCTCGGCGAGGGTAACTGAAGCTTTCTTT.

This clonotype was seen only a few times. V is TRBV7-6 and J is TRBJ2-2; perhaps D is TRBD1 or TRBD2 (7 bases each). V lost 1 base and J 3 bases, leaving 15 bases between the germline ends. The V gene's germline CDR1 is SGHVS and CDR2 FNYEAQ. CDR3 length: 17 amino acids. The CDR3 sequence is CASSLGEGQRHTGELFF. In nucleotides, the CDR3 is TGTGCCAGCAGCTTAGGGGAGGGACAGAGACACACCGGGGAGCTGTTTTTT.

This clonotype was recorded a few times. The CDR3 loop is CASSFPGDRGVEQYV. The CDR3, as DNA: TGTGCCAGCAGTTTCCCTGGGGACAGGGGAGTGGAGCAGTACGTC. V gene TRBV28 combines with J gene TRBJ2-7; 10 nucleotides agree with TRBD1. With V trimmed by 3 bases and J by 7 bases, 9 bases remained unmatched. There are 15 residues in the CDR3. Germline CDR1 MDHEN, CDR2 SYDVKM.

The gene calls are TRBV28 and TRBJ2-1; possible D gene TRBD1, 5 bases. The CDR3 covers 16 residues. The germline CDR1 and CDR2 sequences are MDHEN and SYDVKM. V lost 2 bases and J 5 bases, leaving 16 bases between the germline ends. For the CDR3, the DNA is TGTGCCAGCAGTTTACTGGGGCGCGGTTTCAACAATGAGCAGTTCTTC. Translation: CASSLLGRGFNNEQFF. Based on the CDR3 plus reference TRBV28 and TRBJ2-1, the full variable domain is DVKVTQSSRYLVKRTGEKVFLECVQDMDHENMFWYRQDPGLGLRLIYFSYDVKMKEKGDIPEGYSVSREKKERFSLILESASTNQTSMYLCASSLLGRGFNNEQFFGPGTRLTVL.

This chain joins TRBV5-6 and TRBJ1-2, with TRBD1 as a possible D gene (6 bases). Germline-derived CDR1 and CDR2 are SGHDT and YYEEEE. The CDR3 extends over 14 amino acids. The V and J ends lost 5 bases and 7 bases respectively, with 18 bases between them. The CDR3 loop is CASRLPIRGLGYTF. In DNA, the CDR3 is TGTGCCAGCAGGCTCCCGATCAGGGGACTTGGCTACACCTTC.